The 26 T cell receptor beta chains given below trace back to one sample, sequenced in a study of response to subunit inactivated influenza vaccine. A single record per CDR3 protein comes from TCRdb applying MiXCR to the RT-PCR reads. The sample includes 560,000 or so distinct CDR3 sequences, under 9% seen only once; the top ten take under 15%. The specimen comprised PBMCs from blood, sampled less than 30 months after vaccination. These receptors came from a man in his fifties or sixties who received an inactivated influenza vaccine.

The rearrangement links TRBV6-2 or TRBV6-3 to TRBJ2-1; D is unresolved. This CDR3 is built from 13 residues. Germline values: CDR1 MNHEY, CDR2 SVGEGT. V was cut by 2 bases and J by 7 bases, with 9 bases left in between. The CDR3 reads CASSYPPGNEQFF. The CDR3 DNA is TGTGCCAGCAGTTACCCCCCCGGGAATGAGCAGTTCTTC.

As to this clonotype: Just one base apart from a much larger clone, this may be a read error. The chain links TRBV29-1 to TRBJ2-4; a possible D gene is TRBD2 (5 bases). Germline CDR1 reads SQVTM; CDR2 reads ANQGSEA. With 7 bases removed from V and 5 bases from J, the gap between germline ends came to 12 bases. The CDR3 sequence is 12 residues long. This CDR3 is CSGSEGENIQYF. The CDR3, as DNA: TGCAGCGGATCAGAGGGAGAAAACATTCAGTACTTC.

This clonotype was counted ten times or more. CDR3 sequence (DNA): TGTGCCAGCAGCCAACCCGGACAGGCGAACTATGGCTACACCTTC. Its translation: CASSQPGQANYGYTF. This sequence joins TRBV4-2 and TRBJ1-2, with 7 positions matching TRBD1. V lost 2 bases to trimming and J lost 2 bases; unmatched junction nucleotides: 5. CDR3 length: 15 residues. The germline gives CDR1 LGHNA, CDR2 YNFKEQ.

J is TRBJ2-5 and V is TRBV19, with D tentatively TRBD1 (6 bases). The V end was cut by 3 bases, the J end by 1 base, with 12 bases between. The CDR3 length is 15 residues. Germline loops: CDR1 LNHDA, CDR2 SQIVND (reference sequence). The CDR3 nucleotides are TGTGCCAGTAGTATTACGGGACAACTCCAAGAGACCCAGTACTTC. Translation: CASSITGQLQETQYF.

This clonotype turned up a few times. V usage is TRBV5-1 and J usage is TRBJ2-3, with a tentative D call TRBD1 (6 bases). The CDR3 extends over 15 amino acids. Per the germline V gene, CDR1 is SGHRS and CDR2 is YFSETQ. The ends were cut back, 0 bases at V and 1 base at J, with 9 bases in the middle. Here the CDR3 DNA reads TGCGCCAGCAGCTTGGACGGACAGCGCACAGATACGCAGTATTTT. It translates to CASSLDGQRTDTQYF.

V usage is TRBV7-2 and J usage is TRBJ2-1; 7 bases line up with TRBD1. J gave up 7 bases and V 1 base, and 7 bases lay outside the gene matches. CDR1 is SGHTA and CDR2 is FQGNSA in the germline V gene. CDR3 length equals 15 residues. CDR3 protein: CASSLEARGWNEQFF. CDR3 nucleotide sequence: TGTGCCAGCAGCTTAGAAGCCAGGGGGTGGAATGAGCAGTTCTTC.

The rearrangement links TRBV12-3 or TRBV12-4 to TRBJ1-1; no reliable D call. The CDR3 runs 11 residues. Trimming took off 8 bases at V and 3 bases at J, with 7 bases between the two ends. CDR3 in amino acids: CASVRDTEAFF. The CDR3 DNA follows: TGTGCCAGCGTAAGAGACACTGAAGCTTTCTTT.

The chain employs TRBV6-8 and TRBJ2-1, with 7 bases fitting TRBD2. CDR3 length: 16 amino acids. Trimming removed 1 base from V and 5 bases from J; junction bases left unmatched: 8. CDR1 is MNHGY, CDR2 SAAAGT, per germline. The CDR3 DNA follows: TGTGCCAGCAGTTACTTTGCTAGCGGAATCGACAATGAGCAGTTCTTC. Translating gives CASSYFASGIDNEQFF.

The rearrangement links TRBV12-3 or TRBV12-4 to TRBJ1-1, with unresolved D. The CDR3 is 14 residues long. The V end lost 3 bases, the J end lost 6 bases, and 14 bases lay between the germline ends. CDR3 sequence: CASSFGRSNPEAFF. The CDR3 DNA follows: TGTGCCAGCAGTTTTGGCAGAAGTAACCCTGAAGCTTTCTTT.

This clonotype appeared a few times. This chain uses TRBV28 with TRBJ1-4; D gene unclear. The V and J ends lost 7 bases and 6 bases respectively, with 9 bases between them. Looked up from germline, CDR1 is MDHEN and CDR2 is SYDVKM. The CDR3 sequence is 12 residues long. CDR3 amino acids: CASTVNYEKLFF. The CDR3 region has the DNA TGTGCCAGCACCGTAAACTATGAAAAACTGTTTTTT. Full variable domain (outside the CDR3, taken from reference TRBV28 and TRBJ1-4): DVKVTQSSRYLVKRTGEKVFLECVQDMDHENMFWYRQDPGLGLRLIYFSYDVKMKEKGDIPEGYSVSREKKERFSLILESASTNQTSMYLCASTVNYEKLFFGSGTQLSVL.

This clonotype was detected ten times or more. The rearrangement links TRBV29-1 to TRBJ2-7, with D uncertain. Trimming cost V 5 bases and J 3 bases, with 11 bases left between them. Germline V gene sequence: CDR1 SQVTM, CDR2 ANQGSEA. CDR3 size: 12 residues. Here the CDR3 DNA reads TGCAGCGTTACGTCCAGCCTCTACGAGCAGTACTTC. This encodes CSVTSSLYEQYF.

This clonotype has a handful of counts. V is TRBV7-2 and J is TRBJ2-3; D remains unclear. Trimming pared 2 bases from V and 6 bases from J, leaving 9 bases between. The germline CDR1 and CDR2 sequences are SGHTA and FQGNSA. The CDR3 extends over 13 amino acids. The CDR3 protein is CASSLFRVDTQYF. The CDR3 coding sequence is TGTGCCAGCAGCTTATTTCGGGTCGATACGCAGTATTTT.

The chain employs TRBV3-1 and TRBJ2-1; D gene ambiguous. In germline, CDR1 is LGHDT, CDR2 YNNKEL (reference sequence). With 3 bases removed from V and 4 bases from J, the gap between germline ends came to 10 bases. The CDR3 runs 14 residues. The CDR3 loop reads CASSQSSVYNEQFF. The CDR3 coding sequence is TGTGCCAGCAGCCAGAGTTCGGTTTACAATGAGCAGTTCTTC.

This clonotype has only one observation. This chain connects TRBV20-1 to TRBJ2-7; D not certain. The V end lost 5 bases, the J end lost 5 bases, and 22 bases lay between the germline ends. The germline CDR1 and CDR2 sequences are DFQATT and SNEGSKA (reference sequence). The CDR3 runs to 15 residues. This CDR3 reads CSALNMLFSEDEQYF. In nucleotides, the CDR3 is TGCAGTGCTCTGAACATGCTTTTCTCCGAGGACGAGCAGTACTTC.

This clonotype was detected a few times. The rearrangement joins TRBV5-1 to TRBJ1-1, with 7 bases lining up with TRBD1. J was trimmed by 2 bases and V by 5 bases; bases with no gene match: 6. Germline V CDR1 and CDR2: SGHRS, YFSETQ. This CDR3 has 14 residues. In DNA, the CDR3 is TGCGCCAGCAGTGAGGACAGGTTTAACACTGAAGCTTTCTTT. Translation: CASSEDRFNTEAFF.

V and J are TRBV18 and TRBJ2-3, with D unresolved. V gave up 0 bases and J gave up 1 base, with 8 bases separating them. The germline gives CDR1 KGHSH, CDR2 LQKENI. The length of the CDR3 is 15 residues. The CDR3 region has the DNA TGTGCCAGCTCACCACCGGCGGTTGGCACAGATACGCAGTATTTT. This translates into CASSPPAVGTDTQYF.

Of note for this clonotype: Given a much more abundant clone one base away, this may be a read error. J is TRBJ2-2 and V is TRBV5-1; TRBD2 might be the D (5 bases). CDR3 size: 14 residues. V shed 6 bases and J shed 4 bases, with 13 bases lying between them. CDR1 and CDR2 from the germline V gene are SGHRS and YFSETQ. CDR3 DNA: TGCGCCAGCAACTATCGGGATCGCACCGGGGAGCTGTTTTTT. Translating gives CASNYRDRTGELFF.

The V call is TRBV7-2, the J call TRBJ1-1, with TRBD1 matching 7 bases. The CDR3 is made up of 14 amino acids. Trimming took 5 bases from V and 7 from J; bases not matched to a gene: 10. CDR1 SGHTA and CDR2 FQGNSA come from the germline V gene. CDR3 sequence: CASSPRQGRGEAFF. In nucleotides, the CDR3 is TGTGCCAGCAGCCCCAGACAGGGCAGGGGTGAAGCTTTCTTT. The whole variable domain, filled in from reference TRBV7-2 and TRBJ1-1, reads GAGVSQSPSNKVTEKGKDVELRCDPISGHTALYWYRQSLGQGLEFLIYFQGNSAPDKSGLPSDRFSAERTGGSVSTLTIQRTQQEDSAVYLCASSPRQGRGEAFFGQGTRLTVV.

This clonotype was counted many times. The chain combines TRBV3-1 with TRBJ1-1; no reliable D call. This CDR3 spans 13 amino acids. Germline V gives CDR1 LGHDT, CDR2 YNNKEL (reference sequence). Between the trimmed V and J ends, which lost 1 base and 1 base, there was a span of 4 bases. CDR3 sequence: CASSQGQNTEAFF. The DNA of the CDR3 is TGTGCCAGCAGCCAAGGACAGAACACTGAAGCTTTCTTT.

The DNA of the CDR3 is TGTGCCAGCAGCTTGGCCCGTGGGCCTCAAGGAGCGCAGTATTTT. It encodes CASSLARGPQGAQYF. The rearrangement uses TRBV5-8 and TRBJ2-3; D uncertain. Trimming pared 0 bases from V and 10 bases from J, leaving 18 bases between. From germline, CDR1 is SGHTS and CDR2 YDEGEE. The length of the CDR3 is 15 residues. Together with reference TRBV5-8 and TRBJ2-3, the CDR3 gives the full variable domain: EAGVTQSPTHLIKTRGQQATLRCSPISGHTSVYWYQQALGLGLQFLLWYDEGEERNRGNFPPRFSGRQFPNYSSELNVNALELEDSALYLCASSLARGPQGAQYFGPGTRLTVL.

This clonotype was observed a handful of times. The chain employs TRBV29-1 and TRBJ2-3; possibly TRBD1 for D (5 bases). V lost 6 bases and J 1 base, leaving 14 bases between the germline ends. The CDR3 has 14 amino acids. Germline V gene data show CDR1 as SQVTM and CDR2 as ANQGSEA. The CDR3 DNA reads TGCAGCGTAGTACAGGATCCACGCACAGATACGCAGTATTTT. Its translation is CSVVQDPRTDTQYF.

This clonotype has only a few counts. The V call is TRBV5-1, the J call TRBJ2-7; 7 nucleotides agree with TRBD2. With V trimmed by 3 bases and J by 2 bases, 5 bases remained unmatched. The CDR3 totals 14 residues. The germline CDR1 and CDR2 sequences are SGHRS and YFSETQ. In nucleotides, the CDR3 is TGCGCCAGCAGCTCGGGACTACCTCCCTACGAGCAGTACTTC. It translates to CASSSGLPPYEQYF.

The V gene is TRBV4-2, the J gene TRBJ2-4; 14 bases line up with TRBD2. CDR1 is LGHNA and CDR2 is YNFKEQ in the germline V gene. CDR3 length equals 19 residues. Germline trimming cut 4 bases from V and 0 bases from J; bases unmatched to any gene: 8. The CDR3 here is CASSREEGTSGRAKNIQYF. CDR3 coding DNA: TGTGCCAGCAGCCGGGAGGAAGGGACTAGCGGGAGAGCCAAAAACATTCAGTACTTC.

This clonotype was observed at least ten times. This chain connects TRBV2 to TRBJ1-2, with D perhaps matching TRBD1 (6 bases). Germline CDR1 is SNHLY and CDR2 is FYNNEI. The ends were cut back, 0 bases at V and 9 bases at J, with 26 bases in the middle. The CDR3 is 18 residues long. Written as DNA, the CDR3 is TGTGCCAGCAGTGAAGCTGGGGGGCGAGGATCCCCTGCTGATAGCTACACCTTC. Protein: CASSEAGGRGSPADSYTF.

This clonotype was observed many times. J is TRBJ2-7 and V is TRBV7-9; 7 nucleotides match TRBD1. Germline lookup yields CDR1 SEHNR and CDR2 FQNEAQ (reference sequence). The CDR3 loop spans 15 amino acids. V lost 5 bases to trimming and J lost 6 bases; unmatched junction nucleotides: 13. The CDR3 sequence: CASSPRDREGGEQYF. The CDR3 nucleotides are TGTGCCAGCAGCCCGCGTGACAGGGAAGGAGGCGAGCAGTACTTC.

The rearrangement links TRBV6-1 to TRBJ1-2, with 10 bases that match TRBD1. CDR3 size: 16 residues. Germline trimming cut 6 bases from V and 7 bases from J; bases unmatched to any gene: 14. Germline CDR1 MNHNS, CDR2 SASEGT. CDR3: CASRSHPGQGRGGYTF. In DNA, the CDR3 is TGTGCCAGCAGGTCACACCCGGGACAGGGGAGAGGTGGCTACACCTTC.